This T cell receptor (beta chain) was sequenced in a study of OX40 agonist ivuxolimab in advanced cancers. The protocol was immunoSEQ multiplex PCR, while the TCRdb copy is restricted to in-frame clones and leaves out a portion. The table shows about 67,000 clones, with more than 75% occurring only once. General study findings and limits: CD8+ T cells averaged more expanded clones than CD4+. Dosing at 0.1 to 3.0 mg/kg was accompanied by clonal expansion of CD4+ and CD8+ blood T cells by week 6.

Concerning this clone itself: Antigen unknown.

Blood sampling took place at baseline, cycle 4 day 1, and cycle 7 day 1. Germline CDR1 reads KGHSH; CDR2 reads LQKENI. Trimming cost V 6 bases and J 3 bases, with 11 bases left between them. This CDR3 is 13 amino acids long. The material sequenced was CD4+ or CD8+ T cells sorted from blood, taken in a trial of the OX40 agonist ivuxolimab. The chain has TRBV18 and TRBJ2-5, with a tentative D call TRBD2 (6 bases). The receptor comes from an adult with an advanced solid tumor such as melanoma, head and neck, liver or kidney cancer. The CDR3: CASSPGSKETQYF. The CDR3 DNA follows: TGTGCCAGCTCCCCCGGGAGTAAAGAGACCCAGTACTTC.